This T cell receptor (beta chain) was sequenced during a study of cytomegalovirus exposure and HLA in healthy donors. For the study at large: As released early, the data held around 80 million unique TCRs from HLA-typed donors.

Concerning this clone: Its cognate antigen is unknown.

Study results and caveats: Investigators reported more than 150 TCR beta chains as tied to cytomegalovirus. Per a later analysis, HLA-associated TCR beta chains showed more clonal expansion than other, equally common TCR beta chains.

The PCR ran on 60 Vbeta and 13 Jbeta primers. Repertoires were generated with immunoSEQ multiplex PCR, while TCRdb's copy carries only in-frame clones and drops some. Of about 160,000 clones in the sample, about 81% were seen once. The CDR3 covers 15 residues. Germline V gene data show CDR1 as LNHDA and CDR2 as SQIVND (reference sequence). Trimming took 7 bases from V and 6 from J; bases not matched to a gene: 8. Sequenced sample: PBMCs. The receptor was isolated from a girl under 18 in good health and CMV-seropositive. The chain employs TRBV19 and TRBJ1-5; TRBD1 aligns across 11 bases. CDR3 region: CASKGGQGASQPQHF. The CDR3, as DNA: TGTGCCAGTAAGGGCGGACAGGGGGCTAGTCAGCCCCAGCATTTT.